Detailed here is one T cell receptor beta chain. The repertoire was sequenced with immunoSEQ multiplex PCR; TCRdb's copy has only in-frame clones and lacks some. The sample lists under 400,000 clones, over 90% occurring once. Time point described: blood from clinic visit 5 months post-surgery; TSC patient then seizure free. This specimen belongs to a study of brain T cells in children with intractable seizures. The germline V gene encodes CDR1 SNHLY and CDR2 FYNNEI. V trimming: 7 bases; J trimming: 4 bases; junction bases outside the gene matches: 5. The CDR3 is made up of 15 amino acids. The chain combines TRBV2 with TRBJ2-5; 14 bases align to TRBD2. This TCR came from a boy younger than two with tuberous sclerosis and intractable seizures. The sequences come from peripheral blood, collected around 5 months after surgery. CDR3 DNA sequence: TGTGCCAGCAAGGGACTAGCGGGAGATCGAGAGACCCAGTACTTC. Translating gives CASKGLAGDRETQYF.